One sample yielded the 10 T cell receptor beta chains listed below, sequenced in a study of graft-versus-host responses after intestinal transplantation. Data came from immunoSEQ multiplex PCR; TCRdb stores just in-frame clones and leaves some out. The sample shows roughly 90,000 clones, about 90% of them seen only once. No cognate antigen is known for these TCRs. The sequences come from unstimulated CD8+ T cells sorted from spleen or lymph node cells, collected before intestinal transplant. The receptors derive from a human donor who received an intestinal transplant.

The gene calls are TRBV6-5 and TRBJ2-1; D is undetermined. CDR1 is MNHEY, CDR2 SVGAGI, per germline. Trimming shortened V by 6 bases and J by 7 bases, and 13 bases separated the two germline ends. The CDR3 sequence is 13 residues long. DNA of the CDR3: TGTGCCAGCAGCTACGTCTCAGGTAATGAGCAGTTCTTC. Translation: CASSYVSGNEQFF.

The chain is built from TRBV5-6 and TRBJ2-5; 8 nucleotides agree with TRBD1. The DNA end is a closer match to TRBJ2-7, so the J assignment may be wrong. The V gene's germline CDR1 is SGHDT and CDR2 YYEEEE. This CDR3 region has 17 residues. In DNA form, the CDR3 reads TGTGCCAGCAGCTCGAGGAACCGCGAGGGACAGGCCTACGAGCAGTACTTC. Its protein product is CASSSRNREGQAYEQYF.

This chain uses TRBV6-5 with TRBJ1-5; D might be TRBD1 (5 bases). Germline CDR1 is MNHEY and CDR2 is SVGAGI. The CDR3 is made up of 15 amino acids. V lost 0 bases, J lost 0 bases, and 6 bases lay in between. CDR3 region: CASSYSGGSNQPQHF. As DNA, the CDR3 is TGTGCCAGCAGTTACTCGGGGGGTAGCAATCAGCCCCAGCATTTT.

This rearrangement joins TRBV19 to TRBJ1-4, with TRBD1 matching 7 bases. In germline, CDR1 is LNHDA, CDR2 SQIVND (reference sequence). The CDR3 extends over 16 amino acids. V dropped 6 bases and J dropped 0; count of bases not matched to a gene: 7. CDR3 sequence (DNA): TGTGCCAGTAGCCGACAGGGCCCCGCAACTAATGAAAAACTGTTTTTT. Translation: CASSRQGPATNEKLFF.

The chain is built from TRBV19 and TRBJ2-7, with 7 bases matching TRBD1. There are 14 residues in the CDR3. V lost 2 bases and J lost 2; bases outside the gene matches: 3. Germline V gene lookup returns CDR1 LNHDA and CDR2 SQIVND (reference sequence). The CDR3 DNA reads TGTGCCAGTAGTATATGGGGGACAGCCTACGAGCAGTACTTC. It encodes CASSIWGTAYEQYF.

CDR3 sequence reads: CASSRQPPRDEQYF. CDR3 bases: TGTGCCAGCAGTAGACAGCCGCCCCGAGACGAGCAGTACTTC. The chain recombines TRBV2 with TRBJ2-7; a weak D match, TRBD1 (5 bases). The ends were cut back, 5 bases at V and 5 bases at J, with 16 bases in the middle. The CDR3 runs to 14 residues. Per the germline V gene, CDR1 is SNHLY and CDR2 is FYNNEI.

The chain is built from TRBV7-2 and TRBJ1-2; 7 bases are shared with TRBD1. The length of the CDR3 is 14 residues. V was clipped by 5 bases and J by 3 bases; unmatched bases: 6. Germline values: CDR1 SGHTA, CDR2 FQGNSA. As DNA, the CDR3 is TGTGCCAGCAGCGTCCTCGGGACAGACTATGGCTACACCTTC. This translates into CASSVLGTDYGYTF.

The CDR3 is CASSPGTDLTDTQYF. In nucleotides, the CDR3 is TGCGCCAGCAGCCCCGGGACAGACCTCACAGATACGCAGTATTTT. This chain uses TRBV5-1 with TRBJ2-3, with 7 bases identical to TRBD1. V shed 4 bases and J 2 bases; nucleotides not matched to a gene: 7. Germline CDR1 reads SGHRS; CDR2 reads YFSETQ. This CDR3 is 15 amino acids long.

CDR3 in DNA: TGTGCCAGCAGCCCCAGGACTAGCCCCTACGAGCAGTACTTC. Its protein product is CASSPRTSPYEQYF. V is TRBV7-6 and J is TRBJ2-7, with 8 nucleotides matching TRBD2. CDR3 length: 14 amino acids. Per germline, CDR1 SGHVS and CDR2 FNYEAQ. V shed 5 bases and J 2 bases; nucleotides not matched to a gene: 5.

The gene calls are TRBV7-9 and TRBJ2-1; 9 bases line up with TRBD2. Per the germline V gene, CDR1 is SEHNR and CDR2 is FQNEAQ (reference sequence). This CDR3 region has 15 residues. V gave up 1 base and J gave up 8 bases; unmatched junction bases: 6. The CDR3 coding sequence is TGTGCCAGCAGCTTAGGGTTTAGCGGGGGAGATGAGCAGTTCTTC. This gives the protein CASSLGFSGGDEQFF.